The 13 T cell receptor beta chains reported below all come from one sample, sequenced in a study of T cells in Graves' hyperthyroidism and ophthalmopathy. RNA transcripts served as the template for amplifying TCR beta CDR3 regions. First-round RT-PCR with HTBI primers amplified the TCR CDR3 region. From the multiplex PCR reads, TCRdb called clonotypes with MiXCR, one entry per CDR3 protein. This table holds around 440,000 distinct CDR3 sequences, 15% to 17% found once. The sequenced sample consisted of blood. Receptors were obtained from a young woman with Graves' hyperthyroidism.

This clonotype showed up many times. The V call is TRBV5-1, the J call TRBJ1-2, with D possibly being TRBD1 (6 bases). CDR3 length: 19 residues. V gave up 3 bases and J gave up 4 bases, with 28 bases separating them. Germline V CDR1 and CDR2: SGHRS, YFSETQ. The CDR3 region has the DNA TGCGCCAGCAGCTCTCCGGGGGCGCCGAAACCGGGACAAAGCTATGGCTACACCTTC. It codes for CASSSPGAPKPGQSYGYTF.

In its sample, this clonotype was seen many times. V usage is TRBV2 and J usage is TRBJ2-1; D possibly corresponds to TRBD2 (5 bases). Trimming left V 3 bases short and J 0 bases short, with 12 bases between. The CDR3 length is 16 residues. Per the germline V gene, CDR1 is SNHLY and CDR2 is FYNNEI. The CDR3 here is CASSDGSSSSYNEQFF. In DNA, the CDR3 is TGTGCCAGCAGTGATGGGAGCTCAAGCTCCTACAATGAGCAGTTCTTC. Using reference TRBV2 and TRBJ2-1 for the parts outside the CDR3, the full variable domain is EPEVTQTPSHQVTQMGQEVILRCVPISNHLYFYWYRQILGQKVEFLVSFYNNEISEKSEIFDDQFSVERPDGSNFTLKIRSTKLEDSAMYFCASSDGSSSSYNEQFFGPGTRLTVL.

The table lists this clonotype with many counts. The rearrangement links TRBV9 to TRBJ2-1, with D possibly matching TRBD2 (5 bases). CDR3 length: 14 residues. Germline V gives CDR1 SGDLS, CDR2 YYNGEE. The V gene lost 0 bases and the J gene lost 6 bases, with 10 bases spanning the gap. The CDR3 spells CASSVGASPNEQFF. CDR3 DNA sequence: TGTGCCAGCAGCGTAGGAGCTAGCCCCAATGAGCAGTTCTTC. The whole variable domain, remainder taken from reference TRBV9 and TRBJ2-1, is DSGVTQTPKHLITATGQRVTLRCSPRSGDLSVYWYQQSLDQGLQFLIQYYNGEERAKGNILERFSAQQFPDLHSELNLSSLELGDSALYFCASSVGASPNEQFFGPGTRLTVL.

This clonotype was picked up many times. The CDR3 nucleotides are TGCAGCGTTGAAACCGGGACAGTGAACACTGAAGCTTTCTTT. As protein: CSVETGTVNTEAFF. J is TRBJ1-1 and V is TRBV29-1, with 7 nucleotides matching TRBD1. V lost 2 bases, J lost 0 bases, and 3 bases stayed unmatched. CDR3 size: 14 residues. The V gene's germline CDR1 is SQVTM and CDR2 ANQGSEA.

The rearrangement uses TRBV4-3 and TRBJ1-2; 11 bases match TRBD1. CDR3 size: 15 residues. Losses at the gene ends were 3 bases for V and 4 bases for J; bases not matched to a gene: 4. Germline lookup yields CDR1 LGHNA and CDR2 YSLEER. The CDR3 bases are TGCGCCAGCAGCCAGGACAGGGGGCCGGGCTATGGCTACACCTTC. Protein sequence: CASSQDRGPGYGYTF.

The chain recombines TRBV24-1 with TRBJ2-2; tentatively, D is TRBD1 (6 bases). The CDR3 sequence is 18 residues long. Trimming removed 4 bases at V and 4 bases at J, with 21 bases between. Germline V gene sequence: CDR1 KGHDR, CDR2 SFDVKD. CDR3 DNA sequence: TGTGCCACCAGTGAGGCTCCCAGGGCAGGGGTATCCACCGGGGAGCTGTTTTTT. It specifies CATSEAPRAGVSTGELFF.

This clonotype was recorded at least ten times. The V and J genes are TRBV2 and TRBJ2-1, with D uncertain. CDR1 SNHLY and CDR2 FYNNEI come from the germline V gene. The ends were cut back, 7 bases at V and 0 bases at J, with 13 bases in the middle. The CDR3 runs 15 residues. CDR3 sequence: CASKGQTTSYNEQFF. CDR3 coding DNA: TGTGCCAGCAAGGGTCAGACAACCTCCTACAATGAGCAGTTCTTC.

This clonotype occurred many times. This chain connects TRBV11-1 to TRBJ2-1; unclear D gene. Trimming removed 3 bases from V and 7 bases from J, with 19 bases in between. The V gene's germline CDR1 is SGHAT and CDR2 FQDESV (reference sequence). The CDR3 is made up of 16 amino acids. CDR3 DNA: TGTGCCAGCAGCTTGAACGGACCGATATTTCCGAATGAGCAGTTCTTC. This sequence encodes CASSLNGPIFPNEQFF.

There are a few counts of this clonotype. The chain combines TRBV20-1 with TRBJ1-1; D is possibly TRBD1 (5 bases). Per germline, CDR1 DFQATT and CDR2 SNEGSKA (reference sequence). V shed 3 bases and J shed 6 bases, with 14 bases lying between them. There are 13 residues in the CDR3. In DNA, the CDR3 is TGCAGTGCTAGCATTCCTCCGGGGGCTGAAGCTTTCTTT. Translation gives CSASIPPGAEAFF.

In this sample, this clonotype turned up many times. V is TRBV12-3 or TRBV12-4 and J is TRBJ2-1; 7 bases align to TRBD2. This CDR3 comprises 15 residues. After removal of 4 bases from V and 7 bases from J, the junction contained 10 bases not matched to a gene. The CDR3 protein is CASSWFMGGGNEQFF. The CDR3 DNA reads TGTGCCAGCAGTTGGTTTATGGGGGGGGGAAATGAGCAGTTCTTC.

The DNA for the CDR3 is TGCGCCAGCAGTGAGGGACCGGGACTCCCCTACGAGCAGTACTTC. Protein sequence: CASSEGPGLPYEQYF. This chain uses TRBV10-1 with TRBJ2-7; possible D gene TRBD2, 6 bases. The germline V gene has CDR1 WNHNN and CDR2 SYGVQD (reference sequence). V shed 2 bases and J shed 2 bases, with 13 bases lying between them. This CDR3 is 15 amino acids long.

This clonotype was picked up many times. The chain carries TRBV24-1 and TRBJ1-4; D not certain. Germline assignment: CDR1 KGHDR and CDR2 SFDVKD. Trimming took off 4 bases at V and 8 bases at J, with 16 bases between the two ends. CDR3 length: 15 residues. The CDR3 reads CATSDALAAGEKLFF. CDR3 in DNA: TGTGCCACCAGTGACGCACTAGCGGCGGGGGAAAAACTGTTTTTT.

There are many counts of this clonotype. V gene TRBV12-3 or TRBV12-4 combines with J gene TRBJ2-1; 8 bases are shared with TRBD1. This CDR3 contains 15 residues. The J segment lost 8 bases and the V segment lost 7 bases, leaving 13 bases of the junction unmatched. CDR3 amino acids: CASIDRDRTRDEQFF. Written as DNA, the CDR3 is TGTGCCAGCATAGACCGGGACAGGACCCGCGATGAGCAGTTCTTC.